These 24 T cell receptor beta chains originate from one sample sequenced in a study of tumor-infiltrating lymphocytes in primary liver carcinoma. Using a constant-region primer together with ProtoScript II reverse transcriptase, TCR beta cDNA was made from approximately 0.55 ug of total RNA. It was through three nested multiplex PCR rounds of slightly modified ARM-PCR that TCR beta libraries arose. TRBV1-TRBV30 forward primers and a C-beta reverse primer were used in the first two PCR rounds, which each ran for ten to eleven cycles. TCRdb itself ran the multiplex PCR reads through MiXCR, one entry per CDR3 protein. This sample has roughly 25,000 distinct CDR3 sequences; roughly 78% occur once, and the top ten carry around 45%. Unsorted bulk tissue, about 18-31 mg of it, served as the source for co-extraction of RNA and DNA. Sequencing was carried out using liver tumor tissue from sampling region 3. Subset reported: tumor region T3, left-lateral pole. The receptors come from a man in his forties with primary liver carcinoma and hepatitis B virus infection.

This rearrangement joins TRBV7-9 to TRBJ2-7; 7 bases map to TRBD2. Germline-derived CDR1 and CDR2 are SEHNR and FQNEAQ (reference sequence). The ends lost 4 bases at V and 0 bases at J; junction bases unmatched: 3. The CDR3 runs to 14 residues. CDR3 residues: CASSSGGLSYEQYF. The CDR3 DNA follows: TGTGCCAGCAGCTCGGGAGGCCTCTCCTACGAGCAGTACTTC.

The chain is built from TRBV29-1 and TRBJ2-7, with TRBD1 matching 9 bases. The J segment lost 10 bases and the V segment lost 8 bases, leaving 12 bases of the junction unmatched. This CDR3 has 12 residues. Germline-derived CDR1 and CDR2 are SQVTM and ANQGSEA. CDR3 residues: CSLSGQGYKQYF. Here the CDR3 DNA reads TGCAGCCTTTCGGGACAGGGCTACAAACAGTACTTC.

This chain joins TRBV28 and TRBJ2-1; 12 bases fit TRBD1. This CDR3 spans 15 amino acids. Trimming removed 10 bases from V and 7 bases from J; junction bases left unmatched: 11. CDR1 MDHEN and CDR2 SYDVKM come from the germline V gene. CDR3 protein: CATSIGGQGANEQFF. CDR3 in DNA: TGTGCCACTAGCATCGGGGGACAGGGGGCGAATGAGCAGTTCTTC. Using reference TRBV28 and TRBJ2-1 for the parts outside the CDR3, the full variable domain is DVKVTQSSRYLVKRTGEKVFLECVQDMDHENMFWYRQDPGLGLRLIYFSYDVKMKEKGDIPEGYSVSREKKERFSLILESASTNQTSMYLCATSIGGQGANEQFFGPGTRLTVL.

The chain uses TRBV4-2 and TRBJ1-1; D perhaps matches TRBD1 (6 bases). V was trimmed by 0 bases and J by 8 bases, leaving 22 bases between them. CDR3 length equals 17 residues. Germline CDR1 and CDR2: LGHNA and YNFKEQ. Here the CDR3 reads CASSQEYVQGFWTEAFF. CDR3 nucleotide sequence: TGTGCCAGCAGCCAAGAGTATGTACAGGGTTTTTGGACGGAAGCTTTCTTT.

With respect to this clonotype: Sequence at one end of the junction differs from germline and may be a read error. The chain has TRBV5-5 and TRBJ2-1, with D tentatively TRBD1 (5 bases). The CDR3 is made up of 15 amino acids. In germline, CDR1 is SGHKS, CDR2 YYEKEE (reference sequence). The DNA for the CDR3 is TGTGCCTGCAGGCCTGGTCAGGGTTCCTACAATGAGCAGTTCTTC. This codes for CACRPGQGSYNEQFF.

The chain uses TRBV11-2 and TRBJ2-3; D call uncertain. V shed 6 bases and J shed 4 bases, with 11 bases lying between them. This CDR3 region has 13 residues. Germline loops: CDR1 SGHAT, CDR2 FQNNGV. In DNA, the CDR3 is TGTGCCAGCAGTTACGGAAAGGCAGATACGCAGTATTTT. Translation: CASSYGKADTQYF.

Comments on this clonotype: Relative to the germline gene, one junction end is altered; a read error may explain this. The chain has TRBV5-6 and TRBJ1-2; TRBD1 matches 12 bases. The CDR3 has 13 amino acids. Germline V gives CDR1 SGHDT, CDR2 YYEEEE. For the CDR3, the DNA is TGTGCCAACAGCTTGGTTGGGACAGGGGGCTACACTTTC. This sequence encodes CANSLVGTGGYTF.

The J gene is TRBJ2-7, the V gene TRBV7-9, with 7 nucleotides matching TRBD2. Germline CDR1 and CDR2: SEHNR and FQNEAQ (reference sequence). The V and J ends lost 5 bases and 2 bases, in that order; junction bases with no gene match: 18. There are 18 residues in the CDR3. The CDR3 DNA is TGTGCCAGCAGCGGCGTGACAAGCGGGAAGCAGCGTCCCTACGAGCAGTACTTC. This gives the protein CASSGVTSGKQRPYEQYF.

Of note for this clonotype: A junction end diverges from the germline sequence, so it may reflect a read error. This chain connects TRBV12-3 or TRBV12-4 to TRBJ1-2; unclear D gene. The CDR3 has 13 amino acids. CDR3 in DNA: TGTGTCAGCAATTTAGTCGTCAGCTATGGCTACACCTTC. Translation: CVSNLVVSYGYTF.

Remarks on this clonotype: Sequence at one end of the junction differs from germline and may be a read error. This sequence joins TRBV11-1 and TRBJ2-5; tentative D call: TRBD1 (6 bases). The CDR3 covers 12 residues. Per the germline V gene, CDR1 is SGHAT and CDR2 is FQDESV (reference sequence). Here the CDR3 reads CASGGGQETHYF. In DNA form, the CDR3 reads TGTGCCAGTGGGGGCGGTCAAGAGACCCACTACTTC. Variable domain in full (rest from reference TRBV11-1 and TRBJ2-5): EAEVAQSPRYKITEKSQAVAFWCDPISGHATLYWYRQILGQGPELLVQFQDESVVDDSQLPKDRFSAERLKGVDSTLKIQPAELGDSAMYLCASGGGQETHYFGPGTRLLVL.

Regarding this clonotype: At one end, the junction sequence differs from germline, possibly due to a read error. This chain joins TRBV7-9 and TRBJ2-6; 10 bases are shared with TRBD1. CDR3 size: 16 residues. Germline V gives CDR1 SEHNR, CDR2 FQNEAQ (reference sequence). This chain's CDR3 is CVSSLGTGAGANVLTF. CDR3 bases: TGTGTCAGCAGCTTGGGGACAGGGGCTGGGGCCAATGTCCTGACTTTC.

With regard to this clonotype: One end of the junction fails to match germline, which may point to a read error. The chain couples TRBV5-1 to TRBJ2-7; D might be TRBD1 (7 bases). This CDR3 spans 18 amino acids. CDR1 SGHRS and CDR2 YFSETQ come from the germline V gene. The CDR3 here is CASRLVGGGAGQSYKQYF. The CDR3 DNA is TGCGCCAGCAGATTGGTTGGCGGTGGCGCGGGACAGTCCTACAAGCAGTACTTC.

With respect to this clonotype: Relative to the germline gene, one junction end is altered; a read error may explain this. The V gene is TRBV6-2 or TRBV6-3, the J gene TRBJ1-1; unclear D gene. This CDR3 is 14 amino acids long. CDR1 is MNHEY, CDR2 SVGEGT, per germline. The CDR3 DNA reads TGTGCAAGCAGTTACTCCTGGGTGAACACTGAAGCTTTCTTT. It is translated as CASSYSWVNTEAFF.

For this clonotype: Relative to the germline gene, one junction end is altered; a read error may explain this. This chain connects TRBV11-1 to TRBJ2-5; D may correspond to TRBD1 or TRBD2 (5 bases each). CDR1 is SGHAT, CDR2 FQDESV, per germline (reference sequence). The CDR3 spans 14 residues. The chain's CDR3 is CASSGHVEVGTHYF. The CDR3 bases are TGTGCCAGCAGTGGACATGTGGAGGTGGGGACCCATTACTTC.

The gene calls are TRBV12-3 or TRBV12-4 and TRBJ2-7; D is possibly TRBD1 (6 bases). Trimming pared 9 bases from V and 1 base from J, leaving 19 bases between. This CDR3 is built from 15 residues. This CDR3 is CASSTGTRGSYEQYF. The DNA of the CDR3 is TGTGCCAGTAGTACGGGGACAAGGGGGTCCTACGAGCAGTACTTC.

Concerning this clonotype: The final CDR3 position lacks the conserved phenylalanine or tryptophan, pointing to a likely read error. The chain has TRBV7-9 and TRBJ2-7; 9 bases map to TRBD2. The CDR3 totals 14 residues. The J segment lost 3 bases and the V segment lost 5 bases, leaving 5 bases of the junction unmatched. Per the germline V gene, CDR1 is SEHNR and CDR2 is FQNEAQ (reference sequence). The CDR3 coding sequence is TGTGCCAGCAGCCGGACTAGCGTGTACTACGAGCAGTACTTA. The encoded protein is CASSRTSVYYEQYL.

The V call is TRBV20-1, the J call TRBJ2-7; the D gene could be TRBD1 or TRBD2 (5 bases each). CDR1 is DFQATT, CDR2 SNEGSKA, per germline (reference sequence). The CDR3 runs 16 residues. Deletions cut 2 bases from V and 8 bases from J, with 25 bases between. CDR3 protein: CSARPAGRGSGYKQYF. Written as DNA, the CDR3 is TGCAGTGCTAGACCTGCCGGGCGCGGGTCAGGGTACAAGCAGTACTTC.

J is TRBJ2-6 and V is TRBV12-3 or TRBV12-4; TRBD1 might be the D (5 bases). The CDR3 sequence is 18 residues long. V lost 7 bases to trimming and J lost 16 bases, with 35 bases between them. The CDR3 nucleotides read TGTGCCAGCACCGTTATTAACGGATTCCTCTCTGGGGCCAATGTTCTGACTTTC. It codes for CASTVINGFLSGANVLTF.

The chain recombines TRBV4-1 with TRBJ2-3, with 10 bases identical to TRBD2. Germline loops: CDR1 MGHRA, CDR2 YSYEKL. The CDR3 loop spans 22 amino acids. With V trimmed by 2 bases and J by 2 bases, 22 bases remained unmatched. The CDR3 loop reads CASSQSPLISGRRKVNTDTQYF. The DNA of the CDR3 is TGCGCCAGCAGCCAATCCCCACTGATTAGCGGGAGGCGGAAGGTCAACACAGATACGCAGTATTTT.

Points on this clonotype: At one end the junction does not follow the germline gene, possibly because of a read error. The chain links TRBV4-3 to TRBJ2-3, with no clear D. Germline CDR1 LGHNA, CDR2 YSLEER. CDR3 length: 15 amino acids. The CDR3 DNA reads TGCGCCAGGAGCCAAGGAGTCGTCTTAGTAGATACTCAATATTTT. It specifies CARSQGVVLVDTQYF.

In this sample, this clonotype turned up many times. The chain uses TRBV2 and TRBJ2-7, with TRBD2 as a possible D gene (6 bases). CDR3 length: 13 residues. The V gene's germline CDR1 is SNHLY and CDR2 FYNNEI. Trimming left V 8 bases short and J 4 bases short, with 15 bases between. CDR3 sequence: CASGYGSWYEQYF. CDR3 coding DNA: TGTGCCAGCGGCTACGGGAGCTGGTACGAGCAGTACTTC.

The CDR3 coding sequence is TGTGCCAGCAGTTCCATCGCGGGTGGAGTCACAGATACGCAGTATTTT. Its protein product is CASSSIAGGVTDTQYF. This rearrangement joins TRBV6-1 to TRBJ2-3, with TRBD2 as a possible D gene (5 bases). V shed 5 bases and J shed 2 bases, with 17 bases lying between them. This CDR3 contains 16 residues. Germline assignment: CDR1 MNHNS and CDR2 SASEGT.

Comment on this clonotype: The junction departs from germline at one end; a sequencing error may be responsible. V is TRBV11-1 and J is TRBJ2-7; TRBD2 aligns across 13 bases. The CDR3 extends over 15 amino acids. CDR1 is SGHAT and CDR2 is FQDESV in the germline V gene (reference sequence). The CDR3, as DNA: TGTGCCAACAGCATAGGGGGACTAGCGGGACTTCCTCAGTACTTC. The encoded protein is CANSIGGLAGLPQYF. The full variable domain, with the rest looked up from reference TRBV11-1 and TRBJ2-7, is EAEVAQSPRYKITEKSQAVAFWCDPISGHATLYWYRQILGQGPELLVQFQDESVVDDSQLPKDRFSAERLKGVDSTLKIQPAELGDSAMYLCANSIGGLAGLPQYFGPGTRLTVT.

Concerning this clonotype itself: No conserved phenylalanine or tryptophan is present at the end of the CDR3, so a read error is the likely explanation. No DNA is shown, since the ends of the CDR3 on it are uncertain; the CDR3 is the one TCRdb lists. This chain joins TRBV7-8 and TRBJ2-7. Germline-derived CDR1 and CDR2 are SGHVS and FQNEAQ. Both ends counted, the CDR3 spans 13 residues. This chain's CDR3 is CASSFDSAYEHYS.